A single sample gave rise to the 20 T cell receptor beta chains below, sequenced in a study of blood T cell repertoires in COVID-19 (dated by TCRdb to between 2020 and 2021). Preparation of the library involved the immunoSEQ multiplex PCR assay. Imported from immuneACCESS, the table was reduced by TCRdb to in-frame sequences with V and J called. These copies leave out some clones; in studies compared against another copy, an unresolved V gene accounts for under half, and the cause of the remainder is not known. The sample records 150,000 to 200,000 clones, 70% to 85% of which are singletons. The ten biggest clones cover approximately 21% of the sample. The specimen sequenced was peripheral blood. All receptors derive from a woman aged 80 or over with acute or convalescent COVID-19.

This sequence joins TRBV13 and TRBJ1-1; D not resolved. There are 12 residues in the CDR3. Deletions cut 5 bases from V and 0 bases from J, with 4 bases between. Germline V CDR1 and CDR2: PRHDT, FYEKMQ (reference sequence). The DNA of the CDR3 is TGTGCCAGCAGCGTATTGAACACTGAAGCTTTCTTT. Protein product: CASSVLNTEAFF.

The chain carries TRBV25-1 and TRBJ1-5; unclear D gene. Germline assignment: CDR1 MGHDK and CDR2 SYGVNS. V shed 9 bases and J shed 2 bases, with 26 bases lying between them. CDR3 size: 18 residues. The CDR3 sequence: CARKRYQRREGGNQPQHF. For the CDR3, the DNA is TGTGCCAGAAAGCGTTATCAGCGGCGGGAGGGTGGCAATCAGCCCCAGCATTTT.

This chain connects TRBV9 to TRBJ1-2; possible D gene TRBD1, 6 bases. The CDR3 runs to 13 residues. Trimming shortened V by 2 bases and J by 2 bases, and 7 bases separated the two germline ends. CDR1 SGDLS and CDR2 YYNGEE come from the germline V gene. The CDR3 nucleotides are TGTGCCAGCAGCGTCCAGGGGAACTATGGCTACACCTTC. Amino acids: CASSVQGNYGYTF.

CDR3 amino acids: CASSFQVGVGVITEAFF. CDR3 DNA sequence: TGTGCCAGCAGCTTTCAGGTCGGGGTTGGCGTAATCACTGAAGCTTTCTTT. The V call is TRBV11-2, the J call TRBJ1-1; D gene ambiguous. The germline gives CDR1 SGHAT, CDR2 FQNNGV. The ends were cut back, 3 bases at V and 4 bases at J, with 21 bases in the middle. The CDR3 runs to 17 residues.

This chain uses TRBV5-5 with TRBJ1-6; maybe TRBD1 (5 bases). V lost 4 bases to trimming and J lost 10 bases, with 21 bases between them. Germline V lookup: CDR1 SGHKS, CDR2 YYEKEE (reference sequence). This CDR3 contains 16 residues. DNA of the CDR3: TGTGCCAGCAGCCCACTGGTACAGGCGATTCAGTCACCCCTCCACTTT. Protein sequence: CASSPLVQAIQSPLHF.

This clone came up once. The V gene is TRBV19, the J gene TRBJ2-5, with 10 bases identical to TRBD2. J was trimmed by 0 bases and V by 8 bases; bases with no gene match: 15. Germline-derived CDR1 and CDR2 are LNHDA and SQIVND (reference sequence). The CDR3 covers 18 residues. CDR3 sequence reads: CASSPGLALLLYQETQYF. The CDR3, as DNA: TGTGCCAGTTCCCCGGGACTAGCGCTTTTATTGTACCAAGAGACCCAGTACTTC. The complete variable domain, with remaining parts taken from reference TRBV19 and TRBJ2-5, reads DGGITQSPKYLFRKEGQNVTLSCEQNLNHDAMYWYRQDPGQGLRLIYYSQIVNDFQKGDIAEGYSVSREKKESFPLTVTSAQKNPTAFYLCASSPGLALLLYQETQYFGPGTRLLVL.

For the CDR3, the DNA is TGTGCCAGCAGTGCTAGCGCGTACGAGCAGTACTTC. Translated: CASSASAYEQYF. This rearrangement joins TRBV12-3 or TRBV12-4 to TRBJ2-7; TRBD2 is a possible D gene (6 bases). The length of the CDR3 is 12 residues. Deletions cut 5 bases from V and 4 bases from J, with 9 bases between.

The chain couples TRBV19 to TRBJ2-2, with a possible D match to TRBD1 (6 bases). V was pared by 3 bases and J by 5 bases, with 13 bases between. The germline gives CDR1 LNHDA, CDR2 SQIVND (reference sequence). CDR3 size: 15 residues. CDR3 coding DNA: TGTGCCAGTAGTATCCCACAGGGTGGGACCGGGGAGCTGTTTTTT. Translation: CASSIPQGGTGELFF.

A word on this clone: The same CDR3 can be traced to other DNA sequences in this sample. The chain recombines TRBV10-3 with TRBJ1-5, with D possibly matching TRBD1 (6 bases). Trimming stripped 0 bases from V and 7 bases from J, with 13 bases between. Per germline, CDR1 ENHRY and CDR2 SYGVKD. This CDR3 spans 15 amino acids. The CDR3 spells CAISESTTGIQPQHF. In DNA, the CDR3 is TGTGCCATCAGTGAGTCGACGACAGGAATACAGCCCCAGCATTTT.

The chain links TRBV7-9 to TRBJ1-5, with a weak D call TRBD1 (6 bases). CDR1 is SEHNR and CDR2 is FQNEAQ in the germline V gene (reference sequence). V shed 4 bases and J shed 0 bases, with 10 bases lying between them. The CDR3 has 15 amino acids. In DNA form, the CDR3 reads TGTGCCAGCAGCTCCACAGGGAATAGCAATCAGCCCCAGCATTTT. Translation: CASSSTGNSNQPQHF.

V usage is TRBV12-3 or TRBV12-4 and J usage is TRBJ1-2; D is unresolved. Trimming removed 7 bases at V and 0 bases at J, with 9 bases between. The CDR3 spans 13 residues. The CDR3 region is CASTSRANYGYTF. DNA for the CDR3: TGTGCCAGCACCTCACGGGCTAACTATGGCTACACCTTC.

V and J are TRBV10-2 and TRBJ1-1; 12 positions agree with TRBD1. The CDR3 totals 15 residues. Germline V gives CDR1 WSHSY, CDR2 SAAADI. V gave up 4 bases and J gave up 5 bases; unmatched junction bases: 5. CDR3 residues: CASSGDRGRKTEAFF. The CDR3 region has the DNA TGCGCCAGCAGTGGGGACAGGGGGCGTAAAACTGAAGCTTTCTTT.

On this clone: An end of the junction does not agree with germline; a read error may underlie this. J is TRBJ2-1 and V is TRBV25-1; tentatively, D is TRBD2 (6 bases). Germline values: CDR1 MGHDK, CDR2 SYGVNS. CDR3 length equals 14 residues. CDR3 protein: CASSEPGEYSEQFF. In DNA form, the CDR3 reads TGTGCCAGCAGTGAGCCGGGAGAATACAGTGAGCAGTTCTTC.

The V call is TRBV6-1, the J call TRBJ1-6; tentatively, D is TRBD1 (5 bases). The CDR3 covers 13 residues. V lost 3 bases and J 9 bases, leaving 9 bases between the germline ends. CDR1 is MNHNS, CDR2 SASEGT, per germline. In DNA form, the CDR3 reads TGTGCCAGCAGTGACCAGGGCTCTTCACCCCTCCACTTT. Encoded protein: CASSDQGSSPLHF.

The CDR3 nucleotides are TGTGCCAGCAGCCTACAGCTAGCGGGAGTAATTGATGAGCAGTTCTTC. This encodes CASSLQLAGVIDEQFF. The V and J genes are TRBV9 and TRBJ2-1; TRBD2 agrees at 10 bases. V shed 4 bases, J shed 8 bases, and the junction held 12 bases outside the gene matches. Germline V gene sequence: CDR1 SGDLS, CDR2 YYNGEE. CDR3 size: 16 residues. Drawing the rest from reference TRBV9 and TRBJ2-1, the complete variable domain is DSGVTQTPKHLITATGQRVTLRCSPRSGDLSVYWYQQSLDQGLQFLIQYYNGEERAKGNILERFSAQQFPDLHSELNLSSLELGDSALYFCASSLQLAGVIDEQFFGPGTRLTVL.

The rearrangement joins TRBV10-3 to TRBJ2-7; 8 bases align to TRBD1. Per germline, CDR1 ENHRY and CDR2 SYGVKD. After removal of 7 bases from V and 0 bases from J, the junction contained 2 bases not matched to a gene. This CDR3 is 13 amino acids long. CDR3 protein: CAITGQGSYEQYF. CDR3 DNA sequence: TGTGCCATCACCGGACAGGGCTCCTACGAGCAGTACTTC.

The CDR3 sequence: CASSLVLPGANVLTF. The CDR3 DNA is TGTGCCAGCAGCTTGGTGCTACCCGGGGCCAACGTCCTGACTTTC. V gene TRBV5-5 combines with J gene TRBJ2-6, with D hard to call. Germline V gene lookup returns CDR1 SGHKS and CDR2 YYEKEE (reference sequence). V was clipped by 0 bases and J by 4 bases, with 8 bases between them. The CDR3 is 15 amino acids.

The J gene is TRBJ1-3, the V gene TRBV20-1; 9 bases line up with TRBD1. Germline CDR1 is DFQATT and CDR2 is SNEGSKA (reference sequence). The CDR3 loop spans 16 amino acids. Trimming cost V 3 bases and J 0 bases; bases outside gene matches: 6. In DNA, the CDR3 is TGCAGTGCTAGTCCGGGACAGGGCCTCTCTGGAAACACCATATATTTT. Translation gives CSASPGQGLSGNTIYF.

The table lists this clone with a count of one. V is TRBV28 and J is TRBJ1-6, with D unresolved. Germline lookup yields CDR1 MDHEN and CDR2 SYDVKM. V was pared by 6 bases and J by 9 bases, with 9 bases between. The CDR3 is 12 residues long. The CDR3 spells CASRTPGSPLHF. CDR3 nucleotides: TGTGCCAGCAGAACACCGGGTTCACCCCTCCACTTT.

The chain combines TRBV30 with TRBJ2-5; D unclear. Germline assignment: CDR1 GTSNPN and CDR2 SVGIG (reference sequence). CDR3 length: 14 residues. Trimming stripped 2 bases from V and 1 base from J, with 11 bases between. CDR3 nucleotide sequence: TGTGCCTGGAGTACCGGGTGGTTCCAAGAGACCCAGTACTTC. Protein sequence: CAWSTGWFQETQYF.